This T cell receptor beta chain was obtained from a study of PD-1 blockade in classical Hodgkin lymphoma. The CDR3 has 13 residues. The V and J ends lost 0 bases and 3 bases respectively, with 3 bases between them. The germline CDR1 and CDR2 sequences are MGHRA and YSYEKL. A word on this clone: Its antigen is as yet unknown.

Study-wide results and caveats: Newly diagnosed patients had baseline TCR diversity that was reportedly lower than that of healthy donors. Repertoire difference causes, possibly disease activity or prior therapy, remain undefined.

The method was immunoSEQ multiplex PCR; TCRdb's version includes in-frame clones alone and lacks a portion of them. The table lists fewer than 40,000 clones, more than 85% of them singletons, with about 0.22% in the top ten. As to time point: newly diagnosed, previously untreated cHL patient sample. CD4+ T cells were purified from thawed PBMCs by negative selection. As a comparison, the study used PBMCs from newly diagnosed, untreated classical Hodgkin lymphoma. The clonotype originates from a human donor with classical Hodgkin lymphoma. The specimen sequenced was CD4+ T cells from blood. J is TRBJ1-5 and V is TRBV4-1; D uncertain. CDR3 DNA: TGCGCCAGCAGCCAAGATAACAATCAGCCCCAGCATTTT. Protein sequence: CASSQDNNQPQHF.